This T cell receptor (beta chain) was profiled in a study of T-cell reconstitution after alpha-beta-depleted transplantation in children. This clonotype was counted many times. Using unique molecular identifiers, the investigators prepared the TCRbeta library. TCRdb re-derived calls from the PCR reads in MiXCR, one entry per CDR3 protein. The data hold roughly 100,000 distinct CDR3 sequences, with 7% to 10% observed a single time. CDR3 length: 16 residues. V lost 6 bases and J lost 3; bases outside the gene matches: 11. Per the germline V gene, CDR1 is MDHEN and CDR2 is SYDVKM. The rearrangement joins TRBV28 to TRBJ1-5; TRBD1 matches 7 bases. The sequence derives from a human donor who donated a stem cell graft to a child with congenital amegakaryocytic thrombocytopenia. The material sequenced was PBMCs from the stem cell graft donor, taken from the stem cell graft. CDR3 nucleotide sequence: TGTGCCAGCAGCAACCTCGGGACAGCTTACAATCAGCCCCAGCATTTT. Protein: CASSNLGTAYNQPQHF.